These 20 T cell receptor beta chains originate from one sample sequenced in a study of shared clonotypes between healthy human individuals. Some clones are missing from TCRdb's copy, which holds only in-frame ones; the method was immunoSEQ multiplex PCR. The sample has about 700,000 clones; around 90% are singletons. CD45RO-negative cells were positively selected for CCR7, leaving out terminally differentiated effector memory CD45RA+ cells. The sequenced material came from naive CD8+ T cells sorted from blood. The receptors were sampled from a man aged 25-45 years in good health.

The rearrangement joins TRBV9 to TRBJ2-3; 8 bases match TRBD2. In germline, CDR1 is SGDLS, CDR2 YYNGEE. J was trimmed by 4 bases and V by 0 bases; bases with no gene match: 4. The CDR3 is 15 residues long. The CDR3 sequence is CASSVDGRAADTQYF. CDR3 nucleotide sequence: TGTGCCAGCAGCGTAGACGGGAGGGCCGCAGATACGCAGTATTTT.

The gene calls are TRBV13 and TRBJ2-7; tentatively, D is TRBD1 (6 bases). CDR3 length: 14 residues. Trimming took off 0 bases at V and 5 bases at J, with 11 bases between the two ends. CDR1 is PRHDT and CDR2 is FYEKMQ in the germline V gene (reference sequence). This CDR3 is CASSLGQGGNEQYF. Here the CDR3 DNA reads TGTGCCAGCAGCTTAGGACAGGGCGGCAACGAGCAGTACTTC. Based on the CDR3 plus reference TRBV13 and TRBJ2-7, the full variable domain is AAGVIQSPRHLIKEKRETATLKCYPIPRHDTVYWYQQGPGQDPQFLISFYEKMQSDKGSIPDRFSAQQFSDYHSELNMSSLELGDSALYFCASSLGQGGNEQYFGPGTRLTVT.

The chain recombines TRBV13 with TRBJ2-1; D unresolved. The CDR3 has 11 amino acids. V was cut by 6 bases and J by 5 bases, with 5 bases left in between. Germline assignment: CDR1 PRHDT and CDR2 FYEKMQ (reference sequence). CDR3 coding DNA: TGTGCCAGCAGTCCTAACAATGAGCAGTTCTTC. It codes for CASSPNNEQFF.

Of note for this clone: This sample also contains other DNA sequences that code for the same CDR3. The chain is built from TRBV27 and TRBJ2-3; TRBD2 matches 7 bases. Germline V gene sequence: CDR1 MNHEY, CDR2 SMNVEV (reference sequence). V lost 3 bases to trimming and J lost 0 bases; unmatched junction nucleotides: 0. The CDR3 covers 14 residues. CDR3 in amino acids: CASSLGGSTDTQYF. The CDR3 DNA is TGTGCCAGCAGTTTGGGGGGGAGCACAGATACGCAGTATTTT.

DNA of the CDR3: TGTGCCAGCAGCGCCCGGGACTCTCCAAGCTCCTACAATGAGCAGTTCTTC. Its translation: CASSARDSPSSYNEQFF. V usage is TRBV11-2 and J usage is TRBJ2-1; D might be TRBD2 (6 bases). The CDR3 is 17 residues long. Trimming left V 5 bases short and J 0 bases short, with 17 bases between. The V gene's germline CDR1 is SGHAT and CDR2 FQNNGV.

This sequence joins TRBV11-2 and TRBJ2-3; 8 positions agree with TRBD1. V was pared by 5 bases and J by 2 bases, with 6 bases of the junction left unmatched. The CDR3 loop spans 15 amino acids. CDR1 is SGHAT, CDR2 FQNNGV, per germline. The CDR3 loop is CASSLGQGATDTQYF. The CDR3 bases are TGTGCCAGCAGCCTCGGACAGGGTGCCACAGATACGCAGTATTTT.

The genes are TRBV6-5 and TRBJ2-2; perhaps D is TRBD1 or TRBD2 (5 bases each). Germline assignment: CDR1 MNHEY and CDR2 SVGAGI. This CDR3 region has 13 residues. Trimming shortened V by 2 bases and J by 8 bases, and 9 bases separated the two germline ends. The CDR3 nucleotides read TGTGCCAGCAGTTACGGGGGTTTTGGGGAGCTGTTTTTT. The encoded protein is CASSYGGFGELFF.

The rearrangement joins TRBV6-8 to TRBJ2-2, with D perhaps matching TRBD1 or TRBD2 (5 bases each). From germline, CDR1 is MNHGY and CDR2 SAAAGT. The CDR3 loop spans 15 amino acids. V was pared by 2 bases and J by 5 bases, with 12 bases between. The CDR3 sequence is CASSYRDPRTGELFF. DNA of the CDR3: TGTGCCAGCAGTTACCGGGACCCCAGGACCGGGGAGCTGTTTTTT.

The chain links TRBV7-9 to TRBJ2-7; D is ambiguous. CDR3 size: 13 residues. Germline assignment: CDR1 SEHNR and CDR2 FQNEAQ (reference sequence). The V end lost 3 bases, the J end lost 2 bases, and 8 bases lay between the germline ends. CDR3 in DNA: TGTGCCAGCAGCTTGCTGACAACCTACGAGCAGTACTTC. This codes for CASSLLTTYEQYF.

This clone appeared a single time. CDR3 amino acids: CASSLAGGPWELFF. In nucleotides, the CDR3 is TGTGCCAGCAGTTTAGCGGGAGGGCCGTGGGAGCTGTTTTTT. This rearrangement joins TRBV27 to TRBJ2-2, with 9 positions matching TRBD2. V lost 2 bases and J lost 9; bases outside the gene matches: 4. The CDR3 extends over 14 amino acids. CDR1 and CDR2 from the germline V gene are MNHEY and SMNVEV (reference sequence).

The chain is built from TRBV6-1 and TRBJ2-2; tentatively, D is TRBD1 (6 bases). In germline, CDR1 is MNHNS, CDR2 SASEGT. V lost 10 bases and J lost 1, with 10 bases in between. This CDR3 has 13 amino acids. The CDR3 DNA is TGTGCCACAATGGACAGGAACACCGGGGAGCTGTTTTTT. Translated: CATMDRNTGELFF.

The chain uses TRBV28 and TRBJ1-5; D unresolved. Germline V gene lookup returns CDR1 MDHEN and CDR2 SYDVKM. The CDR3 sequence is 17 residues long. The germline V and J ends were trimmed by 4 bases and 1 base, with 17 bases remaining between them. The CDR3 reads CASSSTERSQSNQPQHF. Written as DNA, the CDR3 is TGTGCCAGCAGTTCCACGGAGAGGTCGCAAAGCAATCAGCCCCAGCATTTT.

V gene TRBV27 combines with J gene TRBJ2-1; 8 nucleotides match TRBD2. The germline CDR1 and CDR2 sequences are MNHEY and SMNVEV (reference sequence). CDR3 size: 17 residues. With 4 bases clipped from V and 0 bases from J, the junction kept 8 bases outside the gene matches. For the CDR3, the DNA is TGTGCCAGCAGTTCCTCTAGCGGGTTTAGCTCCTACAATGAGCAGTTCTTC. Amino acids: CASSSSSGFSSYNEQFF.

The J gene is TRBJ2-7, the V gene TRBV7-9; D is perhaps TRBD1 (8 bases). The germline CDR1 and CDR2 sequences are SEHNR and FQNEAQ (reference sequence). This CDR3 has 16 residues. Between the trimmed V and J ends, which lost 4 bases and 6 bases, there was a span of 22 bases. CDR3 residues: CASSWIQGGHFGEQYF. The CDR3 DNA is TGTGCCAGCAGCTGGATACAGGGGGGGCATTTTGGCGAGCAGTACTTC.

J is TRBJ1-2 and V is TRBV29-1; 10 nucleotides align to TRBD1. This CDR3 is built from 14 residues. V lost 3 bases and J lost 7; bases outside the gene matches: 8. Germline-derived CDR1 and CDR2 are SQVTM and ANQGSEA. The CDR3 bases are TGCAGCGTTGACTCGACAGGGGGCTTTCGTGGCTACACCTTC. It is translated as CSVDSTGGFRGYTF. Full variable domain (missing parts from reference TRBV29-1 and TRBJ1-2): SAVISQKPSRDICQRGTSLTIQCQVDSQVTMMFWYRQQPGQSLTLIATANQGSEATYESGFVIDKFPISRPNLTFSTLTVSNMSPEDSSIYLCSVDSTGGFRGYTFGSGTRLTVV.

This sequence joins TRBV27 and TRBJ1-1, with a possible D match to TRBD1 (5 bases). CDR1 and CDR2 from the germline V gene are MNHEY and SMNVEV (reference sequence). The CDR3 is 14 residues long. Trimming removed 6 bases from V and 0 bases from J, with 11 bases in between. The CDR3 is CASSQDRLNTEAFF. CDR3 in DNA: TGTGCCAGCAGCCAAGACAGACTGAACACTGAAGCTTTCTTT.

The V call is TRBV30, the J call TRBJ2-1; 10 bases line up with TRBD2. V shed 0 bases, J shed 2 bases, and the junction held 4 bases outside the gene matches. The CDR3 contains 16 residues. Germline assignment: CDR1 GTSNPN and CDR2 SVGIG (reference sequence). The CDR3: CAWSVLAGVAYNEQFF. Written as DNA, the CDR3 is TGTGCCTGGAGTGTCCTAGCGGGGGTTGCCTACAATGAGCAGTTCTTC.

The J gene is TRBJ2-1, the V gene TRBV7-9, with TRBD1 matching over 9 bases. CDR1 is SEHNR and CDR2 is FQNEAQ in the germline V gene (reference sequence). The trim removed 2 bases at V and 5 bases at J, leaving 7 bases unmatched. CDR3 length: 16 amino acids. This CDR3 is CASSLLGQGINNEQFF. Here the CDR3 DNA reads TGTGCCAGCAGCTTACTCGGACAGGGGATTAACAATGAGCAGTTCTTC. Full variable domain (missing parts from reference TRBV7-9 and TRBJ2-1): DTGVSQNPRHKITKRGQNVTFRCDPISEHNRLYWYRQTLGQGPEFLTYFQNEAQLEKSRLLSDRFSAERPKGSFSTLEIQRTEQGDSAMYLCASSLLGQGINNEQFFGPGTRLTVL.

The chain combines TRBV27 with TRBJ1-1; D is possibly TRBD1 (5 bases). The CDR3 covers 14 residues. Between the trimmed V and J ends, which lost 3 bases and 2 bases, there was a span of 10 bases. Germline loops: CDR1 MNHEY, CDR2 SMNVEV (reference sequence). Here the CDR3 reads CASSLMRGNTEAFF. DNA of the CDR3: TGTGCCAGCAGTTTGATGAGGGGCAACACTGAAGCTTTCTTT.

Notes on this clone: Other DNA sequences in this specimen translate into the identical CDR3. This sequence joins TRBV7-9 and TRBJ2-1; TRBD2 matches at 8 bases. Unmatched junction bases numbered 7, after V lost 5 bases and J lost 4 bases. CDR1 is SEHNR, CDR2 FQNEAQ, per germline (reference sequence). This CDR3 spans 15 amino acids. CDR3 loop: CASSPTSGSYNEQFF. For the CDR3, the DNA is TGTGCCAGCAGCCCCACTAGCGGATCTTACAATGAGCAGTTCTTC.